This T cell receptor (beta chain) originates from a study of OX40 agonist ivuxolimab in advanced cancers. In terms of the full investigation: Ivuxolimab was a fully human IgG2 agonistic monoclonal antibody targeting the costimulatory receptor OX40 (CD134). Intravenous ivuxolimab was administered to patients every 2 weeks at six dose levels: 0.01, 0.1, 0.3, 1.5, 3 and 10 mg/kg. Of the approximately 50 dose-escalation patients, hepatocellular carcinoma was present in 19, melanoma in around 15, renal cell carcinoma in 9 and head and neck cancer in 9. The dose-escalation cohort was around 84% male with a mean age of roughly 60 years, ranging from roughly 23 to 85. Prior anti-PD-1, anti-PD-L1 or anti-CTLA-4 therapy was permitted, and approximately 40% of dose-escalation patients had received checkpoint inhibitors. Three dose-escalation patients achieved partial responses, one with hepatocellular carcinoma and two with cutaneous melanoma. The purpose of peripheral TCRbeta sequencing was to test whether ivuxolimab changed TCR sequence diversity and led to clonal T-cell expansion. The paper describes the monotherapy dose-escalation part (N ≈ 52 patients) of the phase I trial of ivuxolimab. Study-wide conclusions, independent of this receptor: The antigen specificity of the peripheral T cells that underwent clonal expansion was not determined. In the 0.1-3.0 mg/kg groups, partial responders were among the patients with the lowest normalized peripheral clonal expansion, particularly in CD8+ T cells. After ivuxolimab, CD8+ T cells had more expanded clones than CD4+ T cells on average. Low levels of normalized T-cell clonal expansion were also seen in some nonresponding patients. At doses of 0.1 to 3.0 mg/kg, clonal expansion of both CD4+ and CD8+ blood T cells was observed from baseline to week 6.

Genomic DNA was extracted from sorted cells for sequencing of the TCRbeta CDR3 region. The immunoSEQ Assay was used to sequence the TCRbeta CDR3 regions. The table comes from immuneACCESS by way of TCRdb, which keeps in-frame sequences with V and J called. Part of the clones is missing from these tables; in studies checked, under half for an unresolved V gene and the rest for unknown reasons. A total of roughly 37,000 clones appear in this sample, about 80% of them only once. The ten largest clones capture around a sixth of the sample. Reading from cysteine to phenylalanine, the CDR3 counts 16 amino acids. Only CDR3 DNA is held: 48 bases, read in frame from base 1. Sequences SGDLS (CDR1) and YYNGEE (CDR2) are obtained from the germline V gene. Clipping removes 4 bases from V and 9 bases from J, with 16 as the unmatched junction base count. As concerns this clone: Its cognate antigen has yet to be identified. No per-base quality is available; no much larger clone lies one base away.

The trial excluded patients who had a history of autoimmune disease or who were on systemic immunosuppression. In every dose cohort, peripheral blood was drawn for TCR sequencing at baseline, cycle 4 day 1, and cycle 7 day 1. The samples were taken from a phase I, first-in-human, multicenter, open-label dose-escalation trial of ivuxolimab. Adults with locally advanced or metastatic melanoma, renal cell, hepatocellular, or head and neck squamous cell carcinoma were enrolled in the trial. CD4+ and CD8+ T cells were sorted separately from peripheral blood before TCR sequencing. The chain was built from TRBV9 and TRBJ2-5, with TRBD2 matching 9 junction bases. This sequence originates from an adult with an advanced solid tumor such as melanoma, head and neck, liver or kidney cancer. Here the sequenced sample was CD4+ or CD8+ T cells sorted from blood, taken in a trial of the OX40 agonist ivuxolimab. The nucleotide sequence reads TGTGCCAGCAGCCCAACATCCCTAGCGGGAAGGGAGGCCCAGTACTTC. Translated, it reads CASSPTSLAGREAQYF.